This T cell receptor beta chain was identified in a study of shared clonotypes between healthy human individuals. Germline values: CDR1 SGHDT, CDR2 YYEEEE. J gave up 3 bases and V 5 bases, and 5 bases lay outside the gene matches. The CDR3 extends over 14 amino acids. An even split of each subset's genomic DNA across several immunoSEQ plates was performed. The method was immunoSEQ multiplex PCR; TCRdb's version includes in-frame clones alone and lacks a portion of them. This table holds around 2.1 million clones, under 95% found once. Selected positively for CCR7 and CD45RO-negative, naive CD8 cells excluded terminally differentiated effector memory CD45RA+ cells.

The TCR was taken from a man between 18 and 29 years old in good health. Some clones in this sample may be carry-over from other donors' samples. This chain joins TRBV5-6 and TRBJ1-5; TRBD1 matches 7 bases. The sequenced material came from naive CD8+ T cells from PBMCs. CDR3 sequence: CASSPTGVNQPQHF. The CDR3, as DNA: TGTGCCAGCAGTCCTACAGGGGTCAATCAGCCCCAGCATTTT.